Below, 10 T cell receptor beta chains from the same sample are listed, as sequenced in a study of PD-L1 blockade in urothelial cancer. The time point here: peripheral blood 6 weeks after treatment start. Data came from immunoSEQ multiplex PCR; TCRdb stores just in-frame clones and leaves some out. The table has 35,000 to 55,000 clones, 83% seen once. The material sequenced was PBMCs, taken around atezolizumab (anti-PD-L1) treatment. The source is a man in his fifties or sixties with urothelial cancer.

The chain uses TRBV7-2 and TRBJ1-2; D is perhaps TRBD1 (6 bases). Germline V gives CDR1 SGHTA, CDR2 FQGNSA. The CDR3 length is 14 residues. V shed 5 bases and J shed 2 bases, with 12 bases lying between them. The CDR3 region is CASSPSQGNYGYTF. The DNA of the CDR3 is TGTGCCAGCAGCCCCTCACAGGGCAACTATGGCTACACCTTC.

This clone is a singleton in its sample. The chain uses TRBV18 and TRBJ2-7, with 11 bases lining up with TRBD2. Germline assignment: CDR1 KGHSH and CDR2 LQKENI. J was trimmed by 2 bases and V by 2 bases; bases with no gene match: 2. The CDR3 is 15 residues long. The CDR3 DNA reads TGTGCCAGCTCACCAAATAGCGGGGGGGCCTACGAGCAGTACTTC. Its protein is CASSPNSGGAYEQYF.

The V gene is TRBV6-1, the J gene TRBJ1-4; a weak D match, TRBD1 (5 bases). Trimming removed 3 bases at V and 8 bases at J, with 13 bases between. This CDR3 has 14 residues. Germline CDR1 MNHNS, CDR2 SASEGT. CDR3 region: CASSDKGKGEKLFF. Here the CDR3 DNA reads TGTGCCAGCAGTGATAAGGGGAAGGGAGAAAAACTGTTTTTT.

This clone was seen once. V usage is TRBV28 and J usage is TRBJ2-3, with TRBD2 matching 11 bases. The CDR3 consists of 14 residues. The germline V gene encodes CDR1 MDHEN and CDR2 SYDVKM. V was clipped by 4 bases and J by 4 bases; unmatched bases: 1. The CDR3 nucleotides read TGTGCCAGCAGTTCTAGCGGGGGGTCAGATACGCAGTATTTT. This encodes CASSSSGGSDTQYF.

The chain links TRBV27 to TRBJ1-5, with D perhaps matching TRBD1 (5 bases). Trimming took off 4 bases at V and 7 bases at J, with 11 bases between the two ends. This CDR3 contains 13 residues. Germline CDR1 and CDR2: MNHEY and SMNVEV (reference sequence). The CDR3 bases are TGTGCCAGCAGTTGGTGGCAGGGCCAGCCCCAGCATTTT. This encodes CASSWWQGQPQHF.

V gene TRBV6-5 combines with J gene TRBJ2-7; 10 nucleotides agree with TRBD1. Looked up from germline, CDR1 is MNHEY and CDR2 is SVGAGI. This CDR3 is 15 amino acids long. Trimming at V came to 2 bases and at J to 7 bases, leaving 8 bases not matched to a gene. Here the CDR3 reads CASSYGRQGAREQYF. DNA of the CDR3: TGTGCCAGCAGTTACGGGAGACAGGGGGCGAGAGAGCAGTACTTC.

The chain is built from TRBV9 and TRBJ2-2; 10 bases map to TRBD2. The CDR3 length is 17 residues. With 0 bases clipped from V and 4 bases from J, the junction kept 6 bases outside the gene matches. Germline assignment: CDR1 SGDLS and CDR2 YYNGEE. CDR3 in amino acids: CASSVARSGGATGELFF. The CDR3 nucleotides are TGTGCCAGCAGCGTAGCTAGGAGCGGGGGGGCCACCGGGGAGCTGTTTTTT.

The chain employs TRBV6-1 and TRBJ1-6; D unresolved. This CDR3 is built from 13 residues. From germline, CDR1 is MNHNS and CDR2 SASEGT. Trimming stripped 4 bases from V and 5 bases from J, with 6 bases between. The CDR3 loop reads CASSVTDNSPLHF. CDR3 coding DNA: TGTGCCAGCAGTGTCACAGATAATTCACCCCTCCACTTT.

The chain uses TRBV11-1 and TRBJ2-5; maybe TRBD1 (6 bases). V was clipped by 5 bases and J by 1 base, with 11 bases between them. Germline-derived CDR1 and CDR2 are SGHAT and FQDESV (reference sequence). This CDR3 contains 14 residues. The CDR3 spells CASSPRTVQETQYF. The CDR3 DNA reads TGTGCCAGCAGCCCCCGGACAGTCCAAGAGACCCAGTACTTC.

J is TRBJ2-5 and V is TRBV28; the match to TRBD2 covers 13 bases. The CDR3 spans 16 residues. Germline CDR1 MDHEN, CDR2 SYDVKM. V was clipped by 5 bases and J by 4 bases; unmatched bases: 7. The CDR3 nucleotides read TGTGCCAGCAGTACAAGGACTAGCGGGGGTCGAGAGACCCAGTACTTC. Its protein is CASSTRTSGGRETQYF.